The 27 T cell receptor beta chains reported below all come from one sample, sequenced in a study of T cells after yellow fever vaccination. A single record per CDR3 protein comes from TCRdb applying MiXCR to the 5' RACE reads. Among hundreds of thousands of distinct CDR3 sequences listed, 13% were seen once. The sample was PBMCs, taken on the day of the yellow fever booster vaccination. The receptors stem from a man aged 25-45 years who received the YFV17D yellow fever vaccine.

The CDR3 spells CASSQIPTAGTEDGYTF. The CDR3 DNA follows: TGCGCCAGCAGCCAAATACCTACCGCCGGGACAGAGGATGGCTACACCTTC. The chain uses TRBV4-1 and TRBJ1-2; TRBD1 matches 7 bases. This CDR3 has 17 residues. The junction had 15 bases not matched to a gene; V was cut back by 2 bases and J by 6 bases. Germline-derived CDR1 and CDR2 are MGHRA and YSYEKL.

The rearrangement joins TRBV7-9 to TRBJ2-5; TRBD1 aligns across 9 bases. The germline V gene encodes CDR1 SEHNR and CDR2 FQNEAQ (reference sequence). V shed 5 bases and J 13 bases; nucleotides not matched to a gene: 11. This CDR3 has 13 residues. The CDR3 loop is CASSPTTGGASYF. DNA of the CDR3: TGTGCCAGCAGCCCAACAACAGGGGGCGCTTCGTACTTC.

This chain uses TRBV20-1 with TRBJ2-7; 8 bases agree with TRBD2. V gave up 1 base and J gave up 1 base; unmatched junction bases: 6. This CDR3 has 15 residues. The germline V gene encodes CDR1 DFQATT and CDR2 SNEGSKA (reference sequence). This CDR3 reads CSARAEPSGSYEQYF. CDR3 in DNA: TGCAGTGCTAGAGCGGAGCCTAGCGGGTCCTACGAGCAGTACTTC.

This chain joins TRBV15 and TRBJ1-4, with 11 bases matching TRBD1. The trim removed 6 bases at V and 5 bases at J, leaving 5 bases unmatched. There are 15 residues in the CDR3. CDR1 is LNHNV, CDR2 YYDKDF, per germline (reference sequence). CDR3 loop: CATSARDRGNEKLFF. The CDR3, as DNA: TGTGCCACCAGTGCGCGGGACAGGGGGAATGAAAAACTGTTTTTT.

The J gene is TRBJ2-1, the V gene TRBV20-1; 9 bases line up with TRBD2. Germline V gene data show CDR1 as DFQATT and CDR2 as SNEGSKA (reference sequence). With V trimmed by 6 bases and J by 1 base, 4 bases remained unmatched. This CDR3 is 14 amino acids long. The CDR3 region is CSATTSGSYNEQFF. As DNA, the CDR3 is TGCAGTGCCACGACTAGCGGTTCCTACAATGAGCAGTTCTTC.

In its sample, this clonotype was seen a few times. V usage is TRBV5-1 and J usage is TRBJ2-7, with 10 bases aligning to TRBD2. After removal of 0 bases from V and 2 bases from J, the junction contained 5 bases not matched to a gene. CDR1 SGHRS and CDR2 YFSETQ come from the germline V gene. This CDR3 region has 16 residues. In nucleotides, the CDR3 is TGCGCCAGCAGCTTGGGATCCGGGACTAGCGCCTACGAGCAGTACTTC. Amino acid sequence: CASSLGSGTSAYEQYF. Full variable domain (outside the CDR3, taken from reference TRBV5-1 and TRBJ2-7): KAGVTQTPRYLIKTRGQQVTLSCSPISGHRSVSWYQQTPGQGLQFLFEYFSETQRNKGNFPGRFSGRQFSNSRSEMNVSTLELGDSALYLCASSLGSGTSAYEQYFGPGTRLTVT.

This clonotype was counted between two and nine times. The J gene is TRBJ2-5, the V gene TRBV6-1; no reliable D call. The CDR3 has 13 amino acids. Trimming shortened V by 8 bases and J by 0 bases, and 10 bases separated the two germline ends. The germline CDR1 and CDR2 sequences are MNHNS and SASEGT. This chain's CDR3 is CASLGTNQETQYF. The CDR3 DNA reads TGTGCCAGCCTAGGAACTAACCAAGAGACCCAGTACTTC.

The genes are TRBV3-1 and TRBJ2-1; D may correspond to TRBD1 or TRBD2 (5 bases each). The germline V gene encodes CDR1 LGHDT and CDR2 YNNKEL (reference sequence). Trimming removed 1 base at V and 1 base at J, with 8 bases between. The CDR3 spans 15 residues. CDR3 sequence: CASSQAGLSYNEQFF. Written as DNA, the CDR3 is TGTGCCAGCAGCCAAGCGGGGCTGTCCTACAATGAGCAGTTCTTC.

The V gene is TRBV30, the J gene TRBJ2-5; D remains unclear. CDR1 is GTSNPN, CDR2 SVGIG, per germline (reference sequence). This CDR3 comprises 13 residues. The V end was cut by 6 bases, the J end by 1 base, with 12 bases between. The CDR3 loop is CACRRVAQETQYF. CDR3 in DNA: TGTGCCTGCCGACGGGTGGCCCAAGAGACCCAGTACTTC.

This clonotype was counted only a few times. The genes are TRBV29-1 and TRBJ2-1; 7 nucleotides line up with TRBD2. The CDR3 sequence is 12 residues long. Trimming cost V 7 bases and J 4 bases; bases outside gene matches: 4. Germline V gives CDR1 SQVTM, CDR2 ANQGSEA. The CDR3 protein is CSGKRGYNEQFF. The CDR3 DNA reads as TGCAGCGGGAAGCGGGGATACAATGAGCAGTTCTTC.

This clonotype was detected ten times or more. The CDR3 DNA is TGTGCCATCAGTGAGTCCCCTGGAGCTAGCGGATACAATGAGCAGTTCTTC. Protein: CAISESPGASGYNEQFF. The chain couples TRBV10-3 to TRBJ2-1; 7 bases map to TRBD2. V dropped 0 bases and J dropped 4; count of bases not matched to a gene: 9. CDR1 is ENHRY, CDR2 SYGVKD, per germline. CDR3 size: 17 residues.

The chain employs TRBV19 and TRBJ1-4; 7 positions match TRBD1. Germline trimming cut 6 bases from V and 5 bases from J; bases unmatched to any gene: 9. This CDR3 has 15 residues. The germline CDR1 and CDR2 sequences are LNHDA and SQIVND (reference sequence). CDR3 sequence: CASRLSGTVNEKLFF. The DNA of the CDR3 is TGTGCCAGTAGACTCTCCGGGACAGTAAATGAAAAACTGTTTTTT.

This clonotype was found a few times. The chain carries TRBV5-1 and TRBJ2-2; D possibly corresponds to TRBD1 (5 bases). The V end lost 4 bases, the J end lost 2 bases, and 12 bases lay between the germline ends. Germline-derived CDR1 and CDR2 are SGHRS and YFSETQ. The CDR3 has 15 amino acids. The CDR3: CASSHDSINTGELFF. The CDR3, as DNA: TGCGCCAGCAGCCATGACAGCATTAACACCGGGGAGCTGTTTTTT.

This chain uses TRBV10-3 with TRBJ2-7; D is possibly TRBD2 (5 bases). V shed 0 bases and J shed 0 bases, with 9 bases lying between them. The CDR3 length is 15 residues. Germline loops: CDR1 ENHRY, CDR2 SYGVKD. CDR3 sequence: CAISESLASSYEQYF. The CDR3 DNA reads TGTGCCATCAGTGAGTCTTTAGCGTCCTCCTACGAGCAGTACTTC.

The chain has TRBV12-3 or TRBV12-4 and TRBJ1-3; 10 positions agree with TRBD1. This CDR3 spans 14 amino acids. The V and J ends lost 6 bases and 8 bases, in that order; junction bases with no gene match: 7. CDR3 sequence (DNA): TGTGCCAGCAGAAGACAGGGGGCTGCGTACACCATATATTTT. Translating gives CASRRQGAAYTIYF.

The chain combines TRBV29-1 with TRBJ2-7; TRBD2 agrees at 7 bases. Germline V CDR1 and CDR2: SQVTM, ANQGSEA. Trimming cost V 6 bases and J 3 bases; bases outside gene matches: 8. There are 13 residues in the CDR3. Here the CDR3 DNA reads TGCAGCGTGGGGGGGAGGACAAACTACGAGCAGTACTTC. Its protein product is CSVGGRTNYEQYF.

In this sample, this clonotype turned up a few times. The chain recombines TRBV20-1 with TRBJ2-1, with 12 positions matching TRBD1. The J segment lost 10 bases and the V segment lost 5 bases, leaving 9 bases of the junction unmatched. CDR1 is DFQATT and CDR2 is SNEGSKA in the germline V gene (reference sequence). The CDR3 has 14 amino acids. CDR3 bases: TGCAGTGCTCACCGGGACAGGGGGCGAAGGGAGCAGTTCTTC. Amino acids: CSAHRDRGRREQFF.

The chain joins TRBV28 to TRBJ1-2; TRBD1 agrees at 9 bases. Per germline, CDR1 MDHEN and CDR2 SYDVKM. The CDR3 loop spans 15 amino acids. V was clipped by 3 bases and J by 0 bases; unmatched bases: 2. The CDR3 region has the DNA TGTGCCAGCAGTTTCGGGACAGGGACTAACTATGGCTACACCTTC. Translated: CASSFGTGTNYGYTF.

The genes are TRBV12-3 or TRBV12-4 and TRBJ2-7; tentative D call: TRBD2 (6 bases). CDR3 length equals 13 residues. V gave up 7 bases and J gave up 3 bases, with 13 bases separating them. The CDR3 loop is CASNHRGFYEQYF. CDR3 bases: TGTGCCAGCAACCATCGGGGGTTCTACGAGCAGTACTTC.

The table lists this clonotype with a few counts. This chain joins TRBV7-2 and TRBJ2-2; D not certain. With 2 bases removed from V and 4 bases from J, the gap between germline ends came to 11 bases. Germline V CDR1 and CDR2: SGHTA, FQGNSA. The length of the CDR3 is 15 residues. This CDR3 reads CASSLSLAGTGELFF. For the CDR3, the DNA is TGTGCCAGCAGCTTATCCCTGGCTGGCACCGGGGAGCTGTTTTTT.

The table lists this clonotype with a few counts. This chain connects TRBV6-5 to TRBJ2-3, with D perhaps TRBD2 (6 bases). CDR1 MNHEY and CDR2 SVGAGI come from the germline V gene. Trimming pared 0 bases from V and 1 base from J, leaving 11 bases between. This CDR3 region has 16 residues. The CDR3 DNA sequence: TGTGCCAGCAGTTACTCGGGGGGTAAAGGCACAGATACGCAGTATTTT. This translates into CASSYSGGKGTDTQYF.

The chain couples TRBV20-1 to TRBJ2-1; D remains unclear. There are 12 residues in the CDR3. CDR1 is DFQATT, CDR2 SNEGSKA, per germline (reference sequence). The germline V and J ends were trimmed by 3 bases and 7 bases, with 10 bases remaining between them. The CDR3 DNA reads as TGCAGTGCTAGTCCCCTAGTAAATGAGCAGTTCTTC. It yields the protein CSASPLVNEQFF.

CDR3 DNA: TGCAGTGCTAGTTCGGCAGGGCCCCATGAGCAGTTCTTC. Protein product: CSASSAGPHEQFF. J is TRBJ2-1 and V is TRBV20-1; D is possibly TRBD1 (5 bases). V was shortened by 3 bases and J by 8 bases, with 14 bases between the two germline ends. Germline V gene sequence: CDR1 DFQATT, CDR2 SNEGSKA (reference sequence). There are 13 residues in the CDR3.

The chain joins TRBV28 to TRBJ2-7, with 12 bases fitting TRBD2. This CDR3 has 14 amino acids. V shed 1 base, J shed 6 bases, and the junction held 1 base outside the gene matches. From germline, CDR1 is MDHEN and CDR2 SYDVKM. The CDR3 protein is CASSLLTSGSEQYF. CDR3 nucleotides: TGTGCCAGCAGTTTATTGACTAGCGGGAGCGAGCAGTACTTC. Filled out from reference TRBV28 and TRBJ2-7, the complete variable domain reads DVKVTQSSRYLVKRTGEKVFLECVQDMDHENMFWYRQDPGLGLRLIYFSYDVKMKEKGDIPEGYSVSREKKERFSLILESASTNQTSMYLCASSLLTSGSEQYFGPGTRLTVT.

CDR3 loop: CASSLFPRETQYF. CDR3 DNA sequence: TGTGCCAGCAGCTTATTCCCCCGTGAGACCCAGTACTTC. The chain is built from TRBV7-2 and TRBJ2-5; no clear D gene. This CDR3 is 13 amino acids long. Germline V gives CDR1 SGHTA, CDR2 FQGNSA. V lost 2 bases, J lost 5 bases, and 9 bases lay in between.

This clonotype appeared many times. The J gene is TRBJ2-1, the V gene TRBV10-3, with TRBD2 identical over 15 bases. This CDR3 has 19 residues. The ends lost 7 bases at V and 4 bases at J; junction bases unmatched: 14. The germline V gene encodes CDR1 ENHRY and CDR2 SYGVKD. CDR3 amino acids: CAINPGLAGGASGYNEQFF. The DNA for the CDR3 is TGTGCCATCAACCCGGGACTAGCGGGAGGTGCTTCGGGGTACAATGAGCAGTTCTTC.

The rearrangement uses TRBV6-2 or TRBV6-3 and TRBJ2-1; a weak D match, TRBD2 (6 bases). V lost 7 bases and J 9 bases, leaving 19 bases between the germline ends. This CDR3 is built from 14 residues. Germline-derived CDR1 and CDR2 are MNHEY and SVGEGT. This CDR3 reads CASTHTAGLSEQFF. The CDR3 nucleotides read TGTGCCAGCACCCACACCGCGGGGCTGTCTGAGCAGTTCTTC.